This T cell receptor beta chain stems from a study of blood T cells in healthy people across ages. The CDR3 length is 17 residues. The V and J ends lost 4 bases and 3 bases, in that order; junction bases with no gene match: 13. The germline V gene encodes CDR1 SGHAT and CDR2 FQNNGV. This clonotype appeared a few times. Together with a sample-barcoded 5' primer, a J-beta primer mix was included in a second PCR lasting about 7 to 12 cycles. Using its own MiXCR run on the 5' RACE reads, TCRdb lists one record per CDR3 protein. The sample has a few hundred thousand distinct CDR3 sequences, about 27% seen once. Another study also made use of these data, one on T cells of mothers and their children.

The TCR originated in a boy aged 2 to 10 in good health. The sequencing sample was made of blood. The chain recombines TRBV11-2 with TRBJ2-7; 9 bases fit TRBD2. The CDR3 sequence: CASSSAFGSGSLYEQYF. CDR3 DNA: TGTGCCAGCAGCTCGGCCTTCGGTAGCGGGAGTCTCTACGAGCAGTACTTC.